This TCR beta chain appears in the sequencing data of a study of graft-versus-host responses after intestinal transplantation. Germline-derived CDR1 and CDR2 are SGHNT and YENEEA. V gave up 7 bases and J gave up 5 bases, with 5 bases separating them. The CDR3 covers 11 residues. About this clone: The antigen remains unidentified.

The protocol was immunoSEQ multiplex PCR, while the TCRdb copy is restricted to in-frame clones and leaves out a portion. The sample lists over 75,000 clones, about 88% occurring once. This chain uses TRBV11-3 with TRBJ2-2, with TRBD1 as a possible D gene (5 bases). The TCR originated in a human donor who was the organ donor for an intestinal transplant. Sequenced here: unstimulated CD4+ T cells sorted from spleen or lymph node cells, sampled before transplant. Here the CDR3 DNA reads TGTGCCAGCAAGGGGACCGGGGAGCTGTTTTTT. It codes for CASKGTGELFF.